This T cell receptor (beta chain) was recovered during a study of blood T cell repertoires in COVID-19. The V and J ends lost 6 bases and 8 bases, in that order; junction bases with no gene match: 7. CDR3 length equals 14 residues. The V gene's germline CDR1 is SGHTA and CDR2 FQGTGA. Clones were sequenced by immunoSEQ multiplex PCR, and TCRdb holds only the in-frame ones, with some missing. This sample yields 60,000 to 80,000 clones, of which 75% to 90% are seen a single time; 1% to 1.5% belongs to the top ten. Material for sequencing was peripheral blood. This clonotype originated in a woman older than 75 with acute or convalescent COVID-19. V gene TRBV7-3 combines with J gene TRBJ2-1, with 10 bases lining up with TRBD1. CDR3 residues: CASSTGTGVHEQFF. The CDR3 DNA reads as TGTGCCAGCAGTACCGGGACAGGGGTTCATGAGCAGTTCTTC.